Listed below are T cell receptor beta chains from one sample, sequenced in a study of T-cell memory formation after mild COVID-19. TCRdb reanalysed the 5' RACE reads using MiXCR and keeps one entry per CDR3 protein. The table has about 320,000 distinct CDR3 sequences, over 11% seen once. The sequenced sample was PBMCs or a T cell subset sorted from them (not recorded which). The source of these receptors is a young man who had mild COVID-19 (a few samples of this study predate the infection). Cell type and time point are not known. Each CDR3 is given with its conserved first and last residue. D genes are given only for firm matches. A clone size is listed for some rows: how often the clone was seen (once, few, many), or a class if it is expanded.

CDR3: CASSSGQEETQYF
DNA: TGTGCCAGCAGCTCTGGACAGGAAGAGACCCAGTACTTC
J: TRBJ2-5
V: TRBV4-2
size: NA
D: TRBD1

CDR3: CASSYSLGAYGYTF
DNA: TGTGCCAGCAGTTACTCACTGGGAGCCTATGGCTACACCTTC
J: TRBJ1-2
V: TRBV6-5
size: few
D: NA

CDR3: CASSLVDSAYEQYF
DNA: TGTGCCAGCAGTTTAGTTGACAGCGCCTACGAGCAGTACTTC
J: TRBJ2-7
V: TRBV27
size: NA
D: NA

CDR3: CASSHSGGLYNEQFF
DNA: TGCGCCAGCAGCCACTCGGGGGGACTATACAATGAGCAGTTCTTC
J: TRBJ2-1
V: TRBV4-3
size: few
D: TRBD2

CDR3: CASSLGSSYSNQPQHF
DNA: TGTGCCAGCAGCTTAGGAAGTTCATATAGCAATCAGCCCCAGCATTTT
J: TRBJ1-5
V: TRBV7-6
size: few
D: NA

CDR3: CASSYQMGYYGYTF
DNA: TGTGCCAGCAGTTACCAGATGGGGTATTATGGCTACACCTTC
J: TRBJ1-2
V: TRBV6-6
size: NA
D: NA

CDR3: CASSLARGQRETQYF
DNA: TGTGCCAGCAGCTTAGCTAGGGGGCAAAGGGAGACCCAGTACTTC
J: TRBJ2-5
V: TRBV7-9
size: NA
D: TRBD1

CDR3: CASSPVGPF
DNA: TGTGCCAGCAGCCCAGTCGGGCCTTTT
J: TRBJ1-1
V: TRBV7-2
size: NA
D: NA

CDR3: CASSLERGNSGANVLTF
DNA: TGTGCCAGCAGCTTGGAACGTGGGAACTCCGGGGCCAACGTCCTGACTTTC
J: TRBJ2-6
V: TRBV5-4
size: NA
D: NA

CDR3: CASSSLSADRDRQPQHF
DNA: TGTGCCAGCAGCTCCTTATCGGCCGACAGGGACCGTCAGCCCCAGCATTTT
J: TRBJ1-5
V: TRBV7-9
size: NA
D: TRBD1

CDR3: CSVDDSGANVLTF
DNA: TGCAGCGTTGACGACTCTGGGGCCAACGTCCTGACTTTC
J: TRBJ2-6
V: TRBV29-1
size: NA
D: NA

CDR3: CASSLARRGTEAFF
DNA: TGTGCCAGCAGCTTAGCGCGACGGGGCACTGAAGCTTTCTTT
J: TRBJ1-1
V: TRBV7-2
size: NA
D: NA

CDR3: CASSRTWNTEAFF
DNA: TGTGCCAGCAGTAGAACTTGGAACACTGAAGCTTTCTTT
J: TRBJ1-1
V: TRBV6-1
size: few
D: NA

CDR3: CASSGLAGGVYEQFF
DNA: TGTGCCAGCAGTGGACTAGCGGGGGGGGTCTATGAGCAGTTCTTC
J: TRBJ2-1
V: TRBV6-1
size: NA
D: TRBD2

CDR3: CASSTKDTPDTEAFF
DNA: TGTGCCAGCAGCACCAAGGACACCCCGGACACTGAAGCTTTCTTT
J: TRBJ1-1
V: TRBV7-6
size: NA
D: NA

CDR3: CASSQGRGREKLFF
DNA: TGTGCCAGCAGCCAGGGGAGGGGCAGGGAAAAACTGTTTTTT
J: TRBJ1-4
V: TRBV7-2
size: NA
D: NA

CDR3: CATGHPGQGDNEQFF
DNA: TGTGCCACAGGCCATCCGGGACAGGGGGACAATGAGCAGTTCTTC
J: TRBJ2-1
V: TRBV24-1
size: few
D: TRBD1

CDR3: CASSVDPGSGGVPDTQYF
DNA: TGTGCCAGCAGCGTAGACCCCGGGAGCGGGGGGGTACCAGATACGCAGTATTTT
J: TRBJ2-3
V: TRBV9
size: NA
D: TRBD2

CDR3: CASTPRGTYGYTF
DNA: TGTGCCAGCACCCCCCGAGGTACCTATGGCTACACCTTC
J: TRBJ1-2
V: TRBV7-9
size: NA
D: NA

CDR3: CASTTGGYTGELFF
DNA: TGTGCCAGCACTACAGGGGGTTACACCGGGGAGCTGTTTTTT
J: TRBJ2-2
V: TRBV28
size: few
D: TRBD1

CDR3: CASSSRAGTGSGYTF
DNA: TGTGCCAGCAGTTCCCGGGCAGGGACAGGCTCTGGCTACACCTTC
J: TRBJ1-2
V: TRBV6-5
size: few
D: TRBD1

CDR3: CASSSHGANTEAFF
DNA: TGCGCCAGCAGCAGCCACGGTGCGAACACTGAAGCTTTCTTT
J: TRBJ1-1
V: TRBV4-3
size: few
D: NA

CDR3: CASSRTGGYGYTF
DNA: TGCGCCAGCAGCCGGACAGGGGGCTATGGCTACACCTTC
J: TRBJ1-2
V: TRBV4-3
size: many
D: TRBD1

CDR3: CASTRAGGINEQFF
DNA: TGTGCCAGCACCCGAGCGGGGGGCATCAATGAGCAGTTCTTC
J: TRBJ2-1
V: TRBV14
size: few
D: TRBD2

CDR3: CASSLIAGQGKSGNTIYF
DNA: TGTGCCAGCAGTTTGATTGCGGGACAGGGGAAGTCTGGAAACACCATATATTTT
J: TRBJ1-3
V: TRBV28
size: few
D: TRBD1

CDR3: CASSSRDNQFFYGYTF
DNA: TGTGCCAGCAGCTCTCGGGACAACCAATTTTTCTATGGCTACACCTTC
J: TRBJ1-2
V: TRBV7-9
size: NA
D: NA

CDR3: CASALRGQETQYF
DNA: TGTGCCAGCGCCCTTAGGGGGCAAGAGACCCAGTACTTC
J: TRBJ2-5
V: TRBV25-1
size: NA
D: NA

CDR3: CATSQGSSGGETQYF
DNA: TGTGCCACCAGTCAGGGGTCTAGCGGGGGAGAGACCCAGTACTTC
J: TRBJ2-5
V: TRBV24-1
size: few
D: TRBD2

CDR3: CASSPLTSGWDTQYF
DNA: TGTGCCAGCAGTCCCCTGACTAGCGGATGGGATACGCAGTATTTT
J: TRBJ2-3
V: TRBV6-5
size: many
D: TRBD2

CDR3: CASSPGTSGGHQFF
DNA: TGCGCCAGCAGCCCGGGGACTAGCGGGGGGCACCAGTTCTTC
J: TRBJ2-1
V: TRBV5-1
size: few
D: TRBD2

CDR3: CASRSTWMNTGELFF
DNA: TGTGCCAGCAGGTCGACTTGGATGAACACCGGGGAGCTGTTTTTT
J: TRBJ2-2
V: TRBV7-9
size: few
D: NA

CDR3: CASRGTPDTQYF
DNA: TGTGCCAGCAGGGGGACTCCAGATACGCAGTATTTT
J: TRBJ2-3
V: TRBV6-5
size: NA
D: NA

CDR3: CASSRGTSEYNEQFF
DNA: TGTGCCAGCAGCAGAGGGACTAGCGAATACAATGAGCAGTTCTTC
J: TRBJ2-1
V: TRBV11-3
size: few
D: TRBD2

CDR3: CASILRAGYTEAFF
DNA: TGTGCCAGCATCCTCAGGGCGGGTTACACTGAAGCTTTCTTT
J: TRBJ1-1
V: TRBV12-3/TRBV12-4
size: NA
D: NA

CDR3: CASSRRTLTDTQYF
DNA: TGCGCCAGCAGTCGGAGGACGTTAACAGATACGCAGTATTTT
J: TRBJ2-3
V: TRBV23-1
size: NA
D: NA

CDR3: CASSRAGNLNSYNSPLHF
DNA: TGTGCCAGCTCACGAGCAGGCAACCTTAACTCCTATAATTCACCCCTCCACTTT
J: TRBJ1-6
V: TRBV18
size: NA
D: NA

CDR3: CASSYSSRGVRMNTEAFF
DNA: TGTGCCAGCAGTTACTCTTCCAGGGGGGTTCGAATGAACACTGAAGCTTTCTTT
J: TRBJ1-1
V: TRBV6-2/TRBV6-3
size: many
D: TRBD1

CDR3: CSAPKDRGYNEQYF
DNA: TGCAGTGCCCCAAAGGACAGGGGTTACAACGAGCAGTACTTC
J: TRBJ2-7
V: TRBV20-1
size: NA
D: TRBD1

CDR3: CASSQDRVAEKLFF
DNA: TGTGCCAGCAGCCAAGACAGGGTGGCCGAAAAACTGTTTTTT
J: TRBJ1-4
V: TRBV7-2
size: NA
D: TRBD1

CDR3: CASSAPGTGYTDTQYF
DNA: TGTGCCAGCAGCGCCCCCGGGACAGGGTACACAGATACGCAGTATTTT
J: TRBJ2-3
V: TRBV7-9
size: many
D: TRBD1

CDR3: CSVWAAGGLGETQYF
DNA: TGCAGCGTATGGGCCGCAGGCGGGTTGGGAGAGACCCAGTACTTC
J: TRBJ2-5
V: TRBV29-1
size: NA
D: NA